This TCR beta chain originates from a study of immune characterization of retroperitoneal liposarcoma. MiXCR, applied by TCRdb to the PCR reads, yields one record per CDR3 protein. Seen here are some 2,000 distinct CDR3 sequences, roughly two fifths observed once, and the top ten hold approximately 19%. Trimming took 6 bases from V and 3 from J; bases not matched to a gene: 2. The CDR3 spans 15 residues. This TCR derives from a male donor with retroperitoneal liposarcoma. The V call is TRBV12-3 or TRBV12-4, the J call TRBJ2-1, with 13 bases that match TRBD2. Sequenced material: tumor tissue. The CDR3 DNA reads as TGTGCCAGCAGGGGGACTAGCGGGAACTACAATGAGCAGTTCTTC. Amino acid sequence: CASRGTSGNYNEQFF.